Below, 26 T cell receptor beta chains from the same sample are listed, as sequenced in a study of T cells after yellow fever vaccination. TCRdb re-derived calls from the 5' RACE reads in MiXCR, one entry per CDR3 protein. Of about 320,000 distinct CDR3 sequences detected, roughly a tenth appear once; the ten largest clones hold 2.5% to 4%. The specimen comprised CD4+ T cells sorted from PBMCs, sampled 45 days after the yellow fever booster vaccination. The receptors originated from a young man who received the YFV17D yellow fever vaccine.

This clonotype was counted only a few times. The chain has TRBV7-9 and TRBJ1-3; no clear D. Germline V gene sequence: CDR1 SEHNR, CDR2 FQNEAQ (reference sequence). The ends were cut back, 3 bases at V and 4 bases at J, with 4 bases in the middle. The length of the CDR3 is 12 residues. The CDR3 sequence: CASSFFGNTIYF. CDR3 sequence (DNA): TGTGCCAGCAGCTTCTTCGGAAACACCATATATTTT.

The rearrangement joins TRBV19 to TRBJ2-3; perhaps TRBD1 as D (6 bases). V was trimmed by 1 base and J by 4 bases, leaving 9 bases between them. The germline V gene encodes CDR1 LNHDA and CDR2 SQIVND (reference sequence). This CDR3 has 14 amino acids. The CDR3 loop is CASSIAQGSDTQYF. In nucleotides, the CDR3 is TGTGCCAGTAGTATAGCCCAGGGGTCAGATACGCAGTATTTT. Supplemented by reference TRBV19 and TRBJ2-3, the full variable domain reads DGGITQSPKYLFRKEGQNVTLSCEQNLNHDAMYWYRQDPGQGLRLIYYSQIVNDFQKGDIAEGYSVSREKKESFPLTVTSAQKNPTAFYLCASSIAQGSDTQYFGPGTRLTVL.

The chain recombines TRBV12-3 or TRBV12-4 with TRBJ2-3; weak D call: TRBD1 (6 bases). The CDR3 loop spans 15 amino acids. Trimming removed 3 bases at V and 2 bases at J, with 12 bases between. CDR3 sequence (DNA): TGTGCCAGCAGTTTTGAGGGGGTGACCACAGATACGCAGTATTTT. This translates into CASSFEGVTTDTQYF.

This chain uses TRBV7-8 with TRBJ1-6; 7 positions agree with TRBD1. The CDR3 is made up of 15 amino acids. V was pared by 3 bases and J by 8 bases, with 7 bases of the junction left unmatched. Germline CDR1 reads SGHVS; CDR2 reads FQNEAQ. CDR3 sequence: CASSFRTGGDSPLHF. DNA of the CDR3: TGTGCCAGCAGCTTTCGGACAGGAGGGGATTCACCCCTCCACTTT.

The V gene is TRBV7-9, the J gene TRBJ1-1; D is undetermined. V was shortened by 1 base and J by 9 bases, with 15 bases between the two germline ends. Germline V CDR1 and CDR2: SEHNR, FQNEAQ (reference sequence). The CDR3 runs 14 residues. The CDR3 coding sequence is TGTGCCAGCAGCTTAGAGCGCTTCCACTGGAAAGCTTTCTTT. It translates to CASSLERFHWKAFF.

The chain carries TRBV20-1 and TRBJ1-2, with D tentatively TRBD1 (5 bases). Germline V CDR1 and CDR2: DFQATT, SNEGSKA (reference sequence). The CDR3 totals 15 residues. Trimming removed 3 bases from V and 8 bases from J, with 22 bases in between. The CDR3 here is CSARGVLPWDGGYTF. The DNA of the CDR3 is TGCAGTGCTAGGGGCGTTTTGCCCTGGGACGGGGGCTACACCTTC.

CDR3 amino acids: CSVEYYTSVSCEQYV. The CDR3 region has the DNA TGCAGCGTTGAATATTATACTAGCGTTAGCTGCGAGCAGTACGTC. This chain links TRBV29-1 with TRBJ2-7; 7 bases line up with TRBD2. This CDR3 region has 15 residues. Germline CDR1 is SQVTM and CDR2 is ANQGSEA. Losses at the gene ends were 2 bases for V and 6 bases for J; bases not matched to a gene: 13.

A few counts support this clonotype. The J gene is TRBJ1-1, the V gene TRBV5-1; the D gene is possibly TRBD1 (6 bases). Trimming removed 2 bases from V and 4 bases from J, with 18 bases in between. The CDR3 extends over 16 amino acids. Germline CDR1 is SGHRS and CDR2 is YFSETQ. CDR3 in amino acids: CASSFNRAGASTEAFF. DNA for the CDR3: TGCGCCAGCAGCTTCAACCGGGCGGGGGCAAGCACTGAAGCTTTCTTT.

This clonotype has a handful of counts. V usage is TRBV3-1 and J usage is TRBJ1-4; no firm D call. V was shortened by 0 bases and J by 8 bases, with 7 bases between the two germline ends. CDR3 length: 13 amino acids. Germline values: CDR1 LGHDT, CDR2 YNNKEL (reference sequence). In DNA, the CDR3 is TGTGCCAGCAGCCAAGATTACAGCGAAAAACTGTTTTTT. This codes for CASSQDYSEKLFF.

The genes are TRBV7-2 and TRBJ1-1; D gene unclear. The CDR3 extends over 14 amino acids. From germline, CDR1 is SGHTA and CDR2 FQGNSA. V was pared by 7 bases and J by 1 base, with 13 bases between. CDR3 loop: CASTPWKGNTEAFF. The CDR3 DNA reads TGTGCCAGCACCCCCTGGAAGGGGAACACTGAAGCTTTCTTT.

This clonotype was picked up a small number of times. The chain carries TRBV7-6 and TRBJ2-3; D remains unclear. CDR1 and CDR2 from the germline V gene are SGHVS and FNYEAQ. Between the trimmed V and J ends, which lost 5 bases and 2 bases, there was a span of 14 bases. CDR3 length: 15 residues. The CDR3 region has the DNA TGTGCCAGCAGCCTACTGACCATGGCCACAGATACGCAGTATTTT. This translates into CASSLLTMATDTQYF.

CDR3 DNA sequence: TGTGCCAGCAGCTGGGTCCGGGGGCGTGGGGCCAACGTCCTGACTTTC. Translation gives CASSWVRGRGANVLTF. This chain joins TRBV11-2 and TRBJ2-6; D tentatively fits TRBD1 or TRBD2 (6 bases each). V lost 4 bases and J 3 bases, leaving 13 bases between the germline ends. This CDR3 has 16 residues. CDR1 is SGHAT and CDR2 is FQNNGV in the germline V gene. The whole variable domain, remainder taken from reference TRBV11-2 and TRBJ2-6, is EAGVAQSPRYKIIEKRQSVAFWCNPISGHATLYWYQQILGQGPKLLIQFQNNGVVDDSQLPKDRFSAERLKGVDSTLKIQPAKLEDSAVYLCASSWVRGRGANVLTFGAGSRLTVL.

The chain carries TRBV24-1 and TRBJ1-5; maybe TRBD1 (6 bases). The CDR3 is 20 residues long. CDR1 and CDR2 (germline): KGHDR, SFDVKD. Deletions cut 8 bases from V and 5 bases from J, with 33 bases between. CDR3 DNA: TGTGCCACCACCAATGGTCCTCGAGGGGGAGGTCAAACGGGATATCAGCCCCAGCATTTT. It specifies CATTNGPRGGGQTGYQPQHF.

The chain couples TRBV4-1 to TRBJ2-2; D might be TRBD1 (6 bases). The V gene lost 6 bases and the J gene lost 1 base, with 12 bases spanning the gap. CDR1 is MGHRA and CDR2 is YSYEKL in the germline V gene. This CDR3 has 15 amino acids. CDR3 sequence reads: CASSTGTRNTGELFF. As DNA, the CDR3 is TGCGCCAGCAGTACCGGGACACGGAACACCGGGGAGCTGTTTTTT.

The V call is TRBV7-9, the J call TRBJ2-4, with 7 positions matching TRBD1. The trim removed 4 bases at V and 1 base at J, leaving 7 bases unmatched. The CDR3 runs 16 residues. Germline lookup yields CDR1 SEHNR and CDR2 FQNEAQ (reference sequence). The CDR3 loop is CASSSDRARAKNIQYF. Here the CDR3 DNA reads TGTGCCAGCAGCTCTGACAGGGCTCGGGCCAAAAACATTCAGTACTTC.

This clonotype was seen more than once but under ten times. This CDR3 reads CASSGADRVIGELFF. CDR3 DNA sequence: TGTGCCAGCAGCGGCGCGGACAGGGTGATCGGGGAGCTGTTTTTT. The chain couples TRBV5-6 to TRBJ2-2, with 8 bases lining up with TRBD1. Germline V gene data show CDR1 as SGHDT and CDR2 as YYEEEE. J was trimmed by 7 bases and V by 4 bases; bases with no gene match: 9. The CDR3 is made up of 15 amino acids.

The gene calls are TRBV18 and TRBJ1-3; possibly TRBD1 for D (6 bases). Trimming stripped 3 bases from V and 2 bases from J, with 14 bases between. The CDR3 runs to 16 residues. Per germline, CDR1 KGHSH and CDR2 LQKENI. CDR3 sequence: CASSPSPGVTGNTIYF. In DNA form, the CDR3 reads TGTGCCAGCTCACCCAGCCCAGGGGTAACTGGAAACACCATATATTTT.

The rearrangement uses TRBV9 and TRBJ1-6; the D gene is possibly TRBD1 (6 bases). CDR1 and CDR2 (germline): SGDLS, YYNGEE. The CDR3 loop spans 15 amino acids. The ends were cut back, 3 bases at V and 1 base at J, with 8 bases in the middle. The CDR3 DNA follows: TGTGCCAGCAGCGATAGGGGGTCCTATAATTCACCCCTCCACTTT. As protein: CASSDRGSYNSPLHF.

This clonotype was seen a handful of times. The chain is built from TRBV20-1 and TRBJ2-3; 8 bases match TRBD2. V was clipped by 5 bases and J by 2 bases; unmatched bases: 15. The CDR3 runs to 17 residues. Germline loops: CDR1 DFQATT, CDR2 SNEGSKA (reference sequence). The CDR3 region has the DNA TGCAGTGCTCCGGGTGGGGGGCAGCGGGGGCACACAGATACGCAGTATTTT. Residues: CSAPGGGQRGHTDTQYF.

V is TRBV6-4 and J is TRBJ2-1, with 13 bases that match TRBD2. This CDR3 has 14 residues. Unmatched junction bases numbered 1, after V lost 3 bases and J lost 8 bases. Germline V lookup: CDR1 MRHNA, CDR2 SNTAGT. The chain's CDR3 is CASSEGLAGHEQFF. Here the CDR3 DNA reads TGTGCCAGCAGTGAGGGACTAGCGGGGCATGAGCAGTTCTTC.

The chain couples TRBV6-5 to TRBJ2-1, with TRBD2 matching 11 bases. V lost 8 bases to trimming and J lost 2 bases; unmatched junction nucleotides: 2. This CDR3 comprises 14 residues. Germline loops: CDR1 MNHEY, CDR2 SVGAGI. CDR3 loop: CASYSGGAYNEQFF. CDR3 nucleotide sequence: TGTGCCAGCTATAGCGGGGGGGCCTACAATGAGCAGTTCTTC.

V and J are TRBV20-1 and TRBJ2-5, with D possibly called TRBD1 or TRBD2 (6 bases each). Trimming shortened V by 3 bases and J by 5 bases, and 13 bases separated the two germline ends. CDR1 is DFQATT and CDR2 is SNEGSKA in the germline V gene (reference sequence). This CDR3 comprises 13 residues. The CDR3 DNA is TGCAGTGCTAGGTCGGGGGCGGTGGAGACCCAGTACTTC. Amino acid sequence: CSARSGAVETQYF.

Points on this clonotype: A junction boundary mismatches the germline segment, possibly from a read error. The CDR3 here is CASSLARDTQCF. In DNA, the CDR3 is TGTGCCAGCAGCTTGGCCCGAGATACGCAGTGTTTT. V and J are TRBV5-6 and TRBJ2-3; no clear D. The CDR3 consists of 12 residues. Germline lookup yields CDR1 SGHDT and CDR2 YYEEEE. Drawing the rest from reference TRBV5-6 and TRBJ2-3, the complete variable domain is DAGVTQSPTHLIKTRGQQVTLRCSPKSGHDTVSWYQQALGQGPQFIFQYYEEEERQRGNFPDRFSGHQFPNYSSELNVNALLLGDSALYLCASSLARDTQCFGPGTRLTVL.

This clonotype was counted between two and nine times. The rearrangement joins TRBV18 to TRBJ1-3; no clear D gene. Looked up from germline, CDR1 is KGHSH and CDR2 is LQKENI. The CDR3 is 16 amino acids. V was clipped by 3 bases and J by 0 bases, with 12 bases between them. CDR3 in amino acids: CASSPSQVSSGNTIYF. The CDR3 nucleotides are TGTGCCAGCTCACCTTCGCAGGTCAGCTCTGGAAACACCATATATTTT.

CDR3 coding DNA: TGTGCCAGCAGCTCCCGGACAGGGCGCAATGAGCAGTTCTTC. Encoded protein: CASSSRTGRNEQFF. The chain joins TRBV7-6 to TRBJ2-1; 8 bases map to TRBD1. The CDR3 contains 14 residues. Per the germline V gene, CDR1 is SGHVS and CDR2 is FNYEAQ. With V trimmed by 4 bases and J by 6 bases, 5 bases remained unmatched.

The sample holds many counts of this clonotype. This chain connects TRBV7-9 to TRBJ1-6; 7 bases match TRBD1. The CDR3 runs to 14 residues. V dropped 5 bases and J dropped 6; count of bases not matched to a gene: 4. The germline V gene has CDR1 SEHNR and CDR2 FQNEAQ (reference sequence). The CDR3 DNA reads as TGTGCCAGCAGCCGCGGACAGGCTAATTCACCCCTCCACTTT. Protein sequence: CASSRGQANSPLHF.